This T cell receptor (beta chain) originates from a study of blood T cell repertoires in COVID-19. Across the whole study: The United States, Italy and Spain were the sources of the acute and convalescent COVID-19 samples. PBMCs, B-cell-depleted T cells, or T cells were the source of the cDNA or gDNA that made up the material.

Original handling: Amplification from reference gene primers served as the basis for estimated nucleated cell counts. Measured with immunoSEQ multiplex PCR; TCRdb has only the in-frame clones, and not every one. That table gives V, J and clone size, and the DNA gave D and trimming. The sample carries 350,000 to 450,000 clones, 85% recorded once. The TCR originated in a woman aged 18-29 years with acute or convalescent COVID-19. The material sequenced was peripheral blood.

CDR3 sequence (DNA): TGCGCCAGCAGCCAAGATTACGGACTTGGGGATGGCTACACCTTC. Protein: CASSQDYGLGDGYTF. The chain recombines TRBV4-1 with TRBJ1-2, with no clear D. The germline gives CDR1 MGHRA, CDR2 YSYEKL. The V end lost 0 bases, the J end lost 6 bases, and 14 bases lay between the germline ends. The CDR3 consists of 15 residues.